The following is a T cell receptor beta chain sequence with its context. Its antigen remains unknown. Definition of naive CD8+ T cells rested on a CD45RO-CCR7+CD27+CD95- profile. Per germline, CDR1 SGHTA and CDR2 FQGNSA. CDR3 length: 14 amino acids. The data were taken from a study of CXCR3-negative and CXCR3-positive naive CD8 T cells. The study made its TRB cDNA libraries by 5' RACE, adding UMI labels. TCRdb reprocessed the 5' RACE reads and keeps a single row for each CDR3 protein, giving no DNA. The listing contains about 130,000 distinct CDR3 sequences. The study, taken as a whole, reports: Naive subsets had comparable surface CD5; TCR strength was inferred from TRB CDR3 properties. The study found that naive CXCR3-negative and CXCR3-positive cells shared TRBV-TRBJ usage, while memory cells differed. Memory CD8+ cells showed much lower diversity, while both naive subsets were comparably high.

V and J are TRBV7-2 and TRBJ2-7. Sequenced input: naive CXCR3- CD8+ T cells from blood. Subset indicated: CD45RO-CCR7+CD27+CD95- naive CD8+ T cells lacking CXCR3 (TNR3-). The TCR comes from a human donor in good health. Some clones in this sample may be carry-over from other donors' samples. The CDR3 sequence: CASSLDPSSYEQYF.